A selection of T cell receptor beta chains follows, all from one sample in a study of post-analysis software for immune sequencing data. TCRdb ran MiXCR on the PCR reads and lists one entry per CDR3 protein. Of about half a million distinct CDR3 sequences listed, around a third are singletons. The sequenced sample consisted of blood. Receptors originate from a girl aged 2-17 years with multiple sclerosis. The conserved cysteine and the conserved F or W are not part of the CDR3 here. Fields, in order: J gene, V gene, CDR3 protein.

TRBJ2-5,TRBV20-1,SAGLAGQETQY
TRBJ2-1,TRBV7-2,ASSLKGLAGGHLRYNEQF
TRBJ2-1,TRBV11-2,ASSFTGGSYNEQF
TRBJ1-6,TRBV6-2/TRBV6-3,ATEDYNSPLH
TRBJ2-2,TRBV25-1,ASSESAGELF
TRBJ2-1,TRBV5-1,ASSLALGGRNEQF
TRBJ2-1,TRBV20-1,SAREAGQGAFNEQF
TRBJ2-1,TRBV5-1,ASSLALGTSANEQF
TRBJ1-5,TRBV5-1,ASSLMGAGNQPQH
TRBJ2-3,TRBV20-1,SARPFGAGSTDTQY
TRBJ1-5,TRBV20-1,SAYLGTGSNQPQH
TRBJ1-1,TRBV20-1,SARPLGMNTEAF
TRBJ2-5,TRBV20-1,SARMISVAGNPETQY
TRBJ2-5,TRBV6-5,ASSRGTAKETQY
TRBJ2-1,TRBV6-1,ASIRFVSGPPGSYNEQF
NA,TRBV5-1,ASSPPRGGRTGTQY
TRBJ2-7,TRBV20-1,SATRTGFYEQY
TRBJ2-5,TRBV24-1,ATSENGMGGGTQETQY
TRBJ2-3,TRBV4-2,ASSQGEGAQY
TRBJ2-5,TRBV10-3,AISDISRGETQY
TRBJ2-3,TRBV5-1,AGSLYFSDTQY
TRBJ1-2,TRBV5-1,ASSLEGQQYGYT
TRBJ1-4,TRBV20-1,SATDGNEKLF
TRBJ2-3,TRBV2,ASSRLAGGGDTQY
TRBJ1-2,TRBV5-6,ASSDPDSPYGYT
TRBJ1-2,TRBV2,ARTGGNGYT
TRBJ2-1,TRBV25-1,ASSYIAGGGDNEQF
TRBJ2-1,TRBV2,ASGFPSSGAEQF
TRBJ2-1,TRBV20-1,SAREVAGGLF
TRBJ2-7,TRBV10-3,AIRDGEGRSYEQY
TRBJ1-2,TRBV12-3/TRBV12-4,ASRTGAGTLDGYT
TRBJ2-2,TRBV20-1,SAGAGLSLVTGELF
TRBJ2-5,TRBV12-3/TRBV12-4,ASRKGQTQETQY
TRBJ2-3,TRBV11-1,ASSLVDPSTDTQY
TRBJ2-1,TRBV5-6,ASSLAGISSDEQF
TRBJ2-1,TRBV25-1,ASSSSYGGTDNEQF
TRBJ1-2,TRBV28,ASSREQGDVRGGNYGYT
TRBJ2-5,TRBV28,ASSLFRGGIIYGQY
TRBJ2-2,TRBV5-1,ASSLAGTSYTGELF
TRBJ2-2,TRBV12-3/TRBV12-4,ASSLRNTGELF
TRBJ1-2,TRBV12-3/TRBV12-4,ASSTLGQGNGYT
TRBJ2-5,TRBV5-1,ASSLELAGGTQY
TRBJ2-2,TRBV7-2,ASSRRRGSLANTGELF
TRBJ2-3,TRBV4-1,ASSQAQGTQY
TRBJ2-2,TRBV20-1,SARTSGDGELF
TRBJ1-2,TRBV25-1,ASKDSSSDYGYT
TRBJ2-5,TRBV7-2,ASSLGAPGLDQETQY
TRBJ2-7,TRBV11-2,ASSLRGQSLTSSYEQY
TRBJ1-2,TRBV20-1,SARDRGGQGDGYT
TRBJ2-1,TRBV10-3,AIRELQGNEQF
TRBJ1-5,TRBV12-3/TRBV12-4,ASSLWGSGNQPQH
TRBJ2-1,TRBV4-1,ASSRGLAGGPSYNEQF
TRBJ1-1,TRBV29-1,SVEFSGIPTEAF
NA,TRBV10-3,ATMRGEVDEQY